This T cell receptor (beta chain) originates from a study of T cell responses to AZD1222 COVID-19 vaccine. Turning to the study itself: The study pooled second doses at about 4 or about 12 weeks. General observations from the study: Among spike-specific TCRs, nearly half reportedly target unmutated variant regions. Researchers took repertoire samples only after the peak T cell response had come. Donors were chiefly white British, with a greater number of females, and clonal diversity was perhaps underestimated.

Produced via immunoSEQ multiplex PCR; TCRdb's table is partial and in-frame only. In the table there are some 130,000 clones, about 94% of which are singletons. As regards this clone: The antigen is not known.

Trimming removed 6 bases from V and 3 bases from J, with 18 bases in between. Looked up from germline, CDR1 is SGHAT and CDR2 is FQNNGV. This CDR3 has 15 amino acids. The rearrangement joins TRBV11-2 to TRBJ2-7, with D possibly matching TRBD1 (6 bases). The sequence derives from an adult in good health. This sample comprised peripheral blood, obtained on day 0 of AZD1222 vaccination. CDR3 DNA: TGTGCCAGCAGTTCTGGGGGCAGGGGCTTCTACGAGCAGTACTTC. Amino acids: CASSSGGRGFYEQYF.